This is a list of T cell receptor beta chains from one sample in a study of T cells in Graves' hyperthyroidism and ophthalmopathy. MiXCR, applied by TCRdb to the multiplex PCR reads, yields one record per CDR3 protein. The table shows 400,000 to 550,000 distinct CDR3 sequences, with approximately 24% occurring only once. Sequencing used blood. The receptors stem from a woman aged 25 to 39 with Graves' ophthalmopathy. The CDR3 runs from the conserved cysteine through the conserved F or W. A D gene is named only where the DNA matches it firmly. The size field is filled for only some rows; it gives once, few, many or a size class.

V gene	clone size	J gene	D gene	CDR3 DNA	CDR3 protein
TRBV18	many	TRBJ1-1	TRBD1	TGTGCCAGCTCAGCGACAGGGACCACTGAAGCTTTCTTT	CASSATGTTEAFF
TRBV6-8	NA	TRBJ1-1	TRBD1	TGTGCCAGCAGTTACGGACAGGGTGTGAACACTGAAGCTTTCTTT	CASSYGQGVNTEAFF
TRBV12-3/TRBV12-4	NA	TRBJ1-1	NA	TGTGCCAGCAGTTTTGATAACAGAAACACTGAAGCTTTCTTT	CASSFDNRNTEAFF
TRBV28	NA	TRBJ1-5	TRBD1	TGTGCCAGCAGTCCCCCCCGGGGACAGGGAGGTCAGCCCCAGCATTTT	CASSPPRGQGGQPQHF
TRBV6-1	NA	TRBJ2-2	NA	TGTGCCAGCAGTGAGCAGGGTCTGTCGGGGGAGCTGTTTTTT	CASSEQGLSGELFF
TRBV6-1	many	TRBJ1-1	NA	TGTGCCAGCAGTGAGATACCACTAGGAAACACTGAAGCTTTCTTT	CASSEIPLGNTEAFF
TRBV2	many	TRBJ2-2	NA	TGTGCCAGTGTAGCGAGAAACACCGGGGAGCTGTTTTTT	CASVARNTGELFF
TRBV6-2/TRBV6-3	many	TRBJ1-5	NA	TGTGCCAGCAGTTACTCGACACAGGGACATCAGCCCCAGCATTTT	CASSYSTQGHQPQHF
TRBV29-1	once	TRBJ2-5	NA	TGCAGCGTCCTCCCCCGGGACACACAAGAGACCCAGTACTTC	CSVLPRDTQETQYF
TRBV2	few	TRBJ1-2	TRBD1	TGTGCCAGCCCCCCGACAGGGGGCGCGGCGGGCTACACCTTC	CASPPTGGAAGYTF
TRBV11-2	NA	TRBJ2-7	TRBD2	TGTGCCAGCAGCTTATTTCCTAGCGGGAAAAACGTCCCCTACGAGCAGTACTTC	CASSLFPSGKNVPYEQYF
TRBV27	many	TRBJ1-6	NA	TGTGCCAGCAGCTTAGGGAGTCCGAATAATTCACCCCTCCACTTT	CASSLGSPNNSPLHF
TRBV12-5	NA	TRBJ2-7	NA	TGTGCTAGTGGTTCCGGGGGAGGGGGCGAGCAGTACTTC	CASGSGGGGEQYF
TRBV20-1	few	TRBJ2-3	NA	TGCAGTGCCACTCTCCGAGACTTGAGCACAGATACGCAGTATTTT	CSATLRDLSTDTQYF
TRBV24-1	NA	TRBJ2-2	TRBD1	TGTGCCACCAGTGACTCAGGACAGGGCTCCGGGGAGCTGTTTTTT	CATSDSGQGSGELFF
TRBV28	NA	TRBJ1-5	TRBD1	TGTGCCAGCAGTCCGACAGGGGCCGGGGATCAGCCCCAGCATTTT	CASSPTGAGDQPQHF
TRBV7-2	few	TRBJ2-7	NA	TGTGCCAGCAGCTCGGGGCTAGCGAACTACGAGCAGTACTTC	CASSSGLANYEQYF
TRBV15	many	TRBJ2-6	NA	TGTGCCACCAGCAGAGATGGGGCTTTCTCTGGGGCCAACGTCCTGACTTTC	CATSRDGAFSGANVLTF
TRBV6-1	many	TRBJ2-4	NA	TGTGCCAGCAGTGAAAGCAGGGTTCGGAACATTCAGTACTTC	CASSESRVRNIQYF
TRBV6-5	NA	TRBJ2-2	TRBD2	TGTGCCAGCTTTAATTTTGGGGGGGGGGTCCCCGGGGAGCTGTTTTTT	CASFNFGGGVPGELFF
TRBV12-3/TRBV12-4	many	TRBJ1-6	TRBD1	TGTGCCACCAGCTCTTACGGAGGGGGCTTCGGTTCACCCCTCCACTTT	CATSSYGGGFGSPLHF
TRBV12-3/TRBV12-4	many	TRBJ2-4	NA	TGTGCCAGCAGTACCTCCCGGGGACCAATAGCCAAAAACATTCAGTACTTC	CASSTSRGPIAKNIQYF
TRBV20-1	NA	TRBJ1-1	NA	TGCAGTGCTAGGATGTTGGGGGGGGGAACTGAAGCTTTCTTT	CSARMLGGGTEAFF
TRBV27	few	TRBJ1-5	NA	TGTGCCAGCAGTCTTCCCGGGGGGGGTCCGGCGCAGCCCCAGCATTTT	CASSLPGGGPAQPQHF
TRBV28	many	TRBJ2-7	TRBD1	TGTGCCAGCGGATCCGGGACAGTTTCCTACGAGCAGTACTTC	CASGSGTVSYEQYF
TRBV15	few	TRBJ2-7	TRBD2	TGTGCCACCAGCAGACCGGGAGGGATATCCGAGCAGTACTTC	CATSRPGGISEQYF
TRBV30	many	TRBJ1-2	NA	TGTGCCTGGACTGGACGGTCCGGCCTAATTGCCACCTTC	CAWTGRSGLIATF